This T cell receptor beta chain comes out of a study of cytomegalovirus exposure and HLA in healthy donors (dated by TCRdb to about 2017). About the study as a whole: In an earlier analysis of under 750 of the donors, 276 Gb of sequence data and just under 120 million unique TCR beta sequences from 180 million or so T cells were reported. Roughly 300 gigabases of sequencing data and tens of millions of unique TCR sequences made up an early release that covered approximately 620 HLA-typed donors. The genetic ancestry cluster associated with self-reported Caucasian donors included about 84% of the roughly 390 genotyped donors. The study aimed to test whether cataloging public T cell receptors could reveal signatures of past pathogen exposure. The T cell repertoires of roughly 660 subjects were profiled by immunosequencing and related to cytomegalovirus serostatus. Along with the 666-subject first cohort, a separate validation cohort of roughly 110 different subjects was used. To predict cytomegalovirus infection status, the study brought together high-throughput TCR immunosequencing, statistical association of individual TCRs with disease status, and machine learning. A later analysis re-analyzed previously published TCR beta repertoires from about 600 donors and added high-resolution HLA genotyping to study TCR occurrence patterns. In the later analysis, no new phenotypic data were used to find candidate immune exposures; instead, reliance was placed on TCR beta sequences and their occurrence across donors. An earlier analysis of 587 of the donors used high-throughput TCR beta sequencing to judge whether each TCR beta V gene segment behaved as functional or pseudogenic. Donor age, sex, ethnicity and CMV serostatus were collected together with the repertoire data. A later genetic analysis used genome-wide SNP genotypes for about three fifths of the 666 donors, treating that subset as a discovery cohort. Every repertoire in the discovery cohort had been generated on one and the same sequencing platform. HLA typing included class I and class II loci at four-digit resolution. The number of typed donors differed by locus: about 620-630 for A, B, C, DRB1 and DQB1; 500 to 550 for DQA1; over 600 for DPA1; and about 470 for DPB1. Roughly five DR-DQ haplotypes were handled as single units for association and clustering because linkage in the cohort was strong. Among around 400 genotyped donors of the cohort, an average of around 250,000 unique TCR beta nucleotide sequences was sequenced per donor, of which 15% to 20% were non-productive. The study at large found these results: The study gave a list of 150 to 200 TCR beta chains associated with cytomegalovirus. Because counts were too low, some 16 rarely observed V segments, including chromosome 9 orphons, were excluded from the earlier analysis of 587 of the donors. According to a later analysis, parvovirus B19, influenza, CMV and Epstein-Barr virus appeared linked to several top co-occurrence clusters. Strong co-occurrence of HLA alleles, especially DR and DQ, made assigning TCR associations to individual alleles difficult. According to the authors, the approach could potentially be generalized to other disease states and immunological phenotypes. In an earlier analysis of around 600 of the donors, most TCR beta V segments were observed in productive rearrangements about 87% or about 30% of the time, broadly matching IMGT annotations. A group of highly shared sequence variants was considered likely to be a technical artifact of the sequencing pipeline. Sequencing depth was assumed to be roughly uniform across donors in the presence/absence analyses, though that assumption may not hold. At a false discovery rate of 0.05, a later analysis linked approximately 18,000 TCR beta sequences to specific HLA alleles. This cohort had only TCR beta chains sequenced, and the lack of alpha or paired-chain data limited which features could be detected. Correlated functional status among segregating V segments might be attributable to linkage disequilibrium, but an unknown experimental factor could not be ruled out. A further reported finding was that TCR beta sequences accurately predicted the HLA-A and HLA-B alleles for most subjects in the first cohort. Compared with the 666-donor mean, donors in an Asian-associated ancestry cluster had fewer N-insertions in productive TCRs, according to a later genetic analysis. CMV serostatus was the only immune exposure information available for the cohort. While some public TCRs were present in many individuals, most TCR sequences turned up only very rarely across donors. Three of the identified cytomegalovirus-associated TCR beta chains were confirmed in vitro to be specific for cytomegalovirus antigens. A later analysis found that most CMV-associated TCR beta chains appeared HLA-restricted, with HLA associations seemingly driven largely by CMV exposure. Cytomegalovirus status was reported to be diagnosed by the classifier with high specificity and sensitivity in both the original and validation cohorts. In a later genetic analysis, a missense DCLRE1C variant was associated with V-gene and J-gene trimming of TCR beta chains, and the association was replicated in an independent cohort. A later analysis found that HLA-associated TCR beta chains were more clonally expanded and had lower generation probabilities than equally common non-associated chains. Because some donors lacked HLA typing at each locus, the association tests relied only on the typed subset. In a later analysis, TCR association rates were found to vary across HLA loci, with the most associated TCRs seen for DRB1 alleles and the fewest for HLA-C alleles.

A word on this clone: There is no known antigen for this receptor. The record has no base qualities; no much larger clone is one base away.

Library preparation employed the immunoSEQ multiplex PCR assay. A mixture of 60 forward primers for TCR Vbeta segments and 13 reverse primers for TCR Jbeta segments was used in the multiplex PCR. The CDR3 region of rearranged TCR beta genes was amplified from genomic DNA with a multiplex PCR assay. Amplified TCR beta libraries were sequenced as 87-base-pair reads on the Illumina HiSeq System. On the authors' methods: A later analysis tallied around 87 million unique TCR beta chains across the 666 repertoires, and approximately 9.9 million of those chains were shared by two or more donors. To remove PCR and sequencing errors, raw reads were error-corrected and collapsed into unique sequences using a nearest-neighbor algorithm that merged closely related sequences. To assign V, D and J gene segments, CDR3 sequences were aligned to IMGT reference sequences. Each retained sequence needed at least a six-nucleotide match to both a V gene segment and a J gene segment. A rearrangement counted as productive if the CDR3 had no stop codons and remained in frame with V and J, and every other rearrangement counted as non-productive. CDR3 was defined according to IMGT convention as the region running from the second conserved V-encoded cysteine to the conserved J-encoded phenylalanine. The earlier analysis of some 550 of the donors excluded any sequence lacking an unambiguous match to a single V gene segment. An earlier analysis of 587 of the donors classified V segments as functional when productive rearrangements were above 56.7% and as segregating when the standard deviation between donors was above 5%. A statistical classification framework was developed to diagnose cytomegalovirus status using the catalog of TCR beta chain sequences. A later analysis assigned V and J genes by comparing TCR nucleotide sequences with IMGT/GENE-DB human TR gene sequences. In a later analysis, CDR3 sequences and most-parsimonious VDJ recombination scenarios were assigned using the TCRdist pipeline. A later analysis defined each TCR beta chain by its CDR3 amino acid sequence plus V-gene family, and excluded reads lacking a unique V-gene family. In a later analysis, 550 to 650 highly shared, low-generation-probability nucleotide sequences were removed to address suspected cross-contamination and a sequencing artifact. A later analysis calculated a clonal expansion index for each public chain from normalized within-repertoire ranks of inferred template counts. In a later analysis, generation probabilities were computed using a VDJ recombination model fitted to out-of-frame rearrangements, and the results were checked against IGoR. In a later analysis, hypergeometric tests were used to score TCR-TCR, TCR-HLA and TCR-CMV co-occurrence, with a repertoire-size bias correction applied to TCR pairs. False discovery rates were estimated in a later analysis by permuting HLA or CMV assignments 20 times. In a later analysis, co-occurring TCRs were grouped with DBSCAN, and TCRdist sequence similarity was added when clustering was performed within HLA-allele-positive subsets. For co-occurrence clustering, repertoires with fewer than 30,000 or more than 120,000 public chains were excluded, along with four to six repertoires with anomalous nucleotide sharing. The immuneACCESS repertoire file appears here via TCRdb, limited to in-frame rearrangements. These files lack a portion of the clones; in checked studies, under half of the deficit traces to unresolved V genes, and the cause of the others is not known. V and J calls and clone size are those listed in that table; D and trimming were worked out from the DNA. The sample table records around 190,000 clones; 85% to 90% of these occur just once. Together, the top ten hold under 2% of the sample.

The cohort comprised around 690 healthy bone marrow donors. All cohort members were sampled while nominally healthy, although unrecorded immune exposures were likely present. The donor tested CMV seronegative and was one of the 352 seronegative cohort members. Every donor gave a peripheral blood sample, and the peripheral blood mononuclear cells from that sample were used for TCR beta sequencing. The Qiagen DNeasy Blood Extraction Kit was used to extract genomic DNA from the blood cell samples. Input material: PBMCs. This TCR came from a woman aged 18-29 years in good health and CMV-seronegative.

For the CDR3, the sequence is CASEGTGTNYNSPLHF. The DNA sequence is TGTGCCAGCGAGGGTACCGGGACAAATTATAATTCACCCCTCCACTTT. The sequence is built from TRBV11-3 and TRBJ1-6; perhaps TRBD1 is the D gene, with 6 bases matching. V and J lose 8 bases and 4 bases, and a span of 18 bases separates them. Reading the germline V gene gives CDR1 SGHNT and CDR2 YENEEA. The CDR3 runs 16 residues from the cysteine to the phenylalanine. Of all the DNA, just the CDR3 is kept, 48 bases in frame from base 1.